This entry lists 19 T cell receptor beta chains sequenced from one sample in a study of cytomegalovirus exposure and HLA in healthy donors. Primers included in the PCR were 60 Vbeta and 13 Jbeta primers. Libraries were prepared by immunoSEQ multiplex PCR; TCRdb keeps only in-frame clonotypes and omits some of them. The table records about 120,000 clones, approximately 75% of them present only once. Sequenced sample: PBMCs. The receptors derive from a man younger than 45 in good health and CMV-seronegative.

In its sample, this clone was seen once. CDR3 region: CASSPRQEIMNTEAFF. CDR3 coding DNA: TGTGCCAGCAGCCCCCGACAGGAGATCATGAACACTGAAGCTTTCTTT. V gene TRBV21-1 combines with J gene TRBJ1-1; TRBD1 is taken as the D call from the table, unchecked against the DNA. TRBV21-1 is a known pseudogene. The CDR3 spans 16 residues.

Notes on this clone: Mismatch with germline at one junction end may stem from a read error. Other DNA sequences from this sample encode an identical CDR3 as well. The chain carries TRBV7-3 and TRBJ2-3; D is undetermined. The CDR3 runs 14 residues. The germline V gene encodes CDR1 SGHTA and CDR2 FQGTGA. The CDR3 sequence is CASSLDITTDTQYF. For the CDR3, the DNA is TGTGCCAGTAGCTTAGACATCACCACAGATACGCAGTATTTT. Looking up the rest from reference TRBV7-3 and TRBJ2-3 gives the full variable domain: GAGVSQTPSNKVTEKGKYVELRCDPISGHTALYWYRQSLGQGPEFLIYFQGTGAADDSGLPNDRFFAVRPEGSVSTLKIQRTERGDSAVYLCASSLDITTDTQYFGPGTRLTVL.

V gene TRBV10-3 combines with J gene TRBJ2-3; D is possibly TRBD2 (6 bases). In germline, CDR1 is ENHRY, CDR2 SYGVKD. CDR3 length equals 16 residues. The germline V and J ends were trimmed by 6 bases and 0 bases, with 16 bases remaining between them. CDR3 amino acids: CAIRQVERASTDTQYF. For the CDR3, the DNA is TGTGCCATCAGACAAGTAGAGCGGGCCAGCACAGATACGCAGTATTTT.

Only one count was recorded for this clone. V usage is TRBV27 and J usage is TRBJ2-7, with 7 bases fitting TRBD1. Germline V lookup: CDR1 MNHEY, CDR2 SMNVEV (reference sequence). With 10 bases clipped from V and 1 base from J, the junction kept 13 bases outside the gene matches. This CDR3 has 15 residues. CDR3 DNA: TGTGCCACCCGGATGGCCGGGGACAGATCCTACGAGCAGTACTTC. Translating it yields CATRMAGDRSYEQYF.

The V gene is TRBV5-1, the J gene TRBJ2-1; 15 bases map to TRBD2. CDR3 length: 17 residues. J gave up 2 bases and V 5 bases, and 5 bases lay outside the gene matches. The germline CDR1 and CDR2 sequences are SGHRS and YFSETQ. The CDR3: CASRRTSGGETYNEQFF. The CDR3 coding sequence is TGCGCCAGCAGGAGGACTAGCGGGGGGGAAACCTACAATGAGCAGTTCTTC.

The chain links TRBV5-4 to TRBJ2-5, with 11 bases aligning to TRBD1. The assigned J gene may be wrong: the sequence end matches TRBJ2-7 better. The CDR3 runs 14 residues. The V gene's germline CDR1 is SGHNT and CDR2 YYREEE (reference sequence). In nucleotides, the CDR3 is TGTGCCAGCAGCCCGGGACAGGGGGTATACGAGCAGTACTTC. This translates into CASSPGQGVYEQYF.

The V call is TRBV5-1, the J call TRBJ2-1, with TRBD2 matching 10 bases. CDR1 and CDR2 (germline): SGHRS, YFSETQ. V lost 1 base and J lost 5; bases outside the gene matches: 9. The CDR3 spans 17 residues. The CDR3 protein is CASSLMLSGGANNEQFF. In DNA form, the CDR3 reads TGCGCCAGCAGCTTGATGTTGAGCGGGGGGGCTAACAATGAGCAGTTCTTC.

This sequence joins TRBV2 and TRBJ1-2, with D perhaps TRBD1 (6 bases). V was clipped by 3 bases and J by 8 bases, with 13 bases between them. Germline V gene lookup returns CDR1 SNHLY and CDR2 FYNNEI. The CDR3 extends over 13 amino acids. CDR3 sequence (DNA): TGTGCCAGCAGTGAGACAGGCAGATACGGCTACACCTTC. Protein: CASSETGRYGYTF.

The J gene is TRBJ2-3, the V gene TRBV25-1; 9 nucleotides match TRBD2. The CDR3 has 14 amino acids. Per the germline V gene, CDR1 is MGHDK and CDR2 is SYGVNS. V lost 5 bases to trimming and J lost 5 bases; unmatched junction nucleotides: 5. CDR3 protein: CASSNSGGGDTQYF. DNA of the CDR3: TGTGCCAGCAGTAATAGCGGGGGAGGAGATACGCAGTATTTT.

This clone has more than one count but fewer than ten. J is TRBJ2-3 and V is TRBV4-2; D is undetermined. The CDR3 has 15 amino acids. Germline-derived CDR1 and CDR2 are LGHNA and YNFKEQ. Deletions cut 2 bases from V and 0 bases from J, with 9 bases between. The CDR3 DNA follows: TGTGCCAGCAGCCAAAGGCCGCGGAGCACAGATACGCAGTATTTT. Amino acid sequence: CASSQRPRSTDTQYF.

The J gene is TRBJ2-7, the V gene TRBV5-5; no firm D call. The CDR3 has 12 amino acids. Germline loops: CDR1 SGHKS, CDR2 YYEKEE (reference sequence). Trimming removed 1 base from V and 4 bases from J, with 6 bases in between. The chain's CDR3 is CASSLNPYEQYF. The CDR3 region has the DNA TGTGCCAGCAGCTTGAATCCTTACGAGCAGTACTTC.

The chain couples TRBV7-9 to TRBJ2-3, with D unclear. Germline V gene data show CDR1 as SEHNR and CDR2 as FQNEAQ (reference sequence). The ends were cut back, 0 bases at V and 2 bases at J, with 9 bases in the middle. The CDR3 totals 15 residues. The CDR3 loop is CASSLAARPTDTQYF. For the CDR3, the DNA is TGTGCCAGCAGCTTAGCTGCTAGACCCACAGATACGCAGTATTTT.

This rearrangement joins TRBV27 to TRBJ2-3, with 10 bases aligning to TRBD2. Germline lookup yields CDR1 MNHEY and CDR2 SMNVEV (reference sequence). V was clipped by 10 bases and J by 6 bases; unmatched bases: 7. CDR3 length: 13 amino acids. DNA for the CDR3: TGTGCCACCGGCCAAGCGGGGGGGGATACGCAGTATTTT. Its translation is CATGQAGGDTQYF.

This clone was found once. V is TRBV18 and J is TRBJ1-1, with TRBD1 as a possible D gene (5 bases). Germline CDR1 and CDR2: KGHSH and LQKENI. There are 15 residues in the CDR3. V lost 3 bases to trimming and J lost 3 bases, with 14 bases between them. CDR3 nucleotide sequence: TGTGCCAGCTCACCCGCGACAGCCCCCTACACTGAAGCTTTCTTT. It encodes CASSPATAPYTEAFF. Combining the CDR3 with reference TRBV18 and TRBJ1-1 gives the whole variable domain NAGVMQNPRHLVRRRGQEARLRCSPMKGHSHVYWYRQLPEEGLKFMVYLQKENIIDESGMPKERFSAEFPKEGPSILRIQQVVRGDSAAYFCASSPATAPYTEAFFGQGTRLTVV.

The chain carries TRBV2 and TRBJ1-5; 7 bases agree with TRBD1. V was clipped by 6 bases and J by 7 bases; unmatched bases: 9. The CDR3 runs to 14 residues. Germline assignment: CDR1 SNHLY and CDR2 FYNNEI. CDR3 in DNA: TGTGCCAGCAGGCCTACAGGGGCGGGGCAGCCCCAGCATTTT. Its translation is CASRPTGAGQPQHF.

This sequence joins TRBV10-1 and TRBJ1-6; D remains unclear. CDR3 length: 12 amino acids. The ends were cut back, 3 bases at V and 7 bases at J, with 4 bases in the middle. Germline V lookup: CDR1 WNHNN, CDR2 SYGVQD (reference sequence). The CDR3: CASSDYNSPLHF. The DNA for the CDR3 is TGCGCCAGCAGTGACTACAATTCACCCCTCCACTTT.

J is TRBJ2-1 and V is TRBV30; D perhaps matches TRBD2 (6 bases). The CDR3 spans 15 residues. Looked up from germline, CDR1 is GTSNPN and CDR2 is SVGIG (reference sequence). Trimming stripped 5 bases from V and 4 bases from J, with 18 bases between. The CDR3 protein is CAWGGLPATYNEQFF. Written as DNA, the CDR3 is TGTGCCTGGGGGGGACTCCCGGCAACGTACAATGAGCAGTTCTTC. Using reference TRBV30 and TRBJ2-1 for the parts outside the CDR3, the full variable domain is SQTIHQWPATLVQPVGSPLSLECTVEGTSNPNLYWYRQAAGRGLQLLFYSVGIGQISSEVPQNLSASRPQDRQFILSSKKLLLSDSGFYLCAWGGLPATYNEQFFGPGTRLTVL.

This clone appeared once. The rearrangement uses TRBV4-1 and TRBJ1-2; 9 bases align to TRBD1. J gave up 6 bases and V 1 base, and 6 bases lay outside the gene matches. CDR1 and CDR2 from the germline V gene are MGHRA and YSYEKL. The CDR3 covers 15 residues. The CDR3 sequence is CASSQGRQGVDGYTF. CDR3 bases: TGCGCCAGCAGCCAAGGCCGACAGGGGGTAGATGGCTACACCTTC.

The chain is built from TRBV5-1 and TRBJ1-1, with D tentatively TRBD1 (5 bases). The CDR3 runs 14 residues. Trimming took 6 bases from V and 4 from J, leaving 16 bases between them. Germline CDR1 is SGHRS and CDR2 is YFSETQ. The CDR3 DNA sequence: TGCGCCAGCAACCTTGTGGAGGGGAGCACTGAAGCTTTCTTT. Translated, it gives CASNLVEGSTEAFF.